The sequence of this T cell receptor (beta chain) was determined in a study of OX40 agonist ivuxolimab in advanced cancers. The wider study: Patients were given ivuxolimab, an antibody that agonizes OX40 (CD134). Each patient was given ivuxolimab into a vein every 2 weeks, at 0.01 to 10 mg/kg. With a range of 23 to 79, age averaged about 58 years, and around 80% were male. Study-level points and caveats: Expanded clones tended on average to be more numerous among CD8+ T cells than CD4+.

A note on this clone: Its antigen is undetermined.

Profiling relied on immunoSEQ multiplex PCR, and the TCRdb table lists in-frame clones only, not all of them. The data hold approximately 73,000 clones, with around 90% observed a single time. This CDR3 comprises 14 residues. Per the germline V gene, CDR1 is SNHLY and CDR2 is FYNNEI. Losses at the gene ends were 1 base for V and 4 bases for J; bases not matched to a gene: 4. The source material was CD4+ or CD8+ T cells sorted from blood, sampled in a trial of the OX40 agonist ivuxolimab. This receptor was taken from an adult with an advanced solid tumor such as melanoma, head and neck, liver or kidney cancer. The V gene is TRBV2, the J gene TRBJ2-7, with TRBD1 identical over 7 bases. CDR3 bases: TGTGCCAGCAGTGAAGATCAGGGGGTATACGAGCAGTACTTC. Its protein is CASSEDQGVYEQYF.